This entry describes one T cell receptor beta chain. The antigen is not known. This record comes from a study of T cell responses to AZD1222 COVID-19 vaccine. On the study more broadly: Pooled together were second doses at about 4 or about 12 weeks. Study findings and constraints: Reports say nearly half of spike-specific TCRs go after unmutated variant regions. CD4 TCRs linked to vaccination spanned spike, dominating at 160-218 and 743-854. An increase in Spike-specific TCR breadth and depth was observed after two AZD1222 doses.

Libraries were prepared by immunoSEQ multiplex PCR; TCRdb keeps only in-frame clonotypes and omits some of them. The sample consists of about 120,000 clones, over 75% of them appearing once. CDR3 length equals 19 residues. Germline CDR1 reads MGHRA; CDR2 reads YSYEKL. The V and J ends lost 0 bases and 4 bases respectively, with 24 bases between them. The receptor's source is an adult in good health. The sequencing here drew on peripheral blood, taken on day 0 of AZD1222 vaccination. The V gene is TRBV4-1, the J gene TRBJ2-5; tentatively, D is TRBD2 (7 bases). Here the CDR3 reads CASSQDPRGGAISLETQYF. In nucleotides, the CDR3 is TGCGCCAGCAGCCAAGATCCTAGGGGGGGGGCTATTTCTTTAGAGACCCAGTACTTC.